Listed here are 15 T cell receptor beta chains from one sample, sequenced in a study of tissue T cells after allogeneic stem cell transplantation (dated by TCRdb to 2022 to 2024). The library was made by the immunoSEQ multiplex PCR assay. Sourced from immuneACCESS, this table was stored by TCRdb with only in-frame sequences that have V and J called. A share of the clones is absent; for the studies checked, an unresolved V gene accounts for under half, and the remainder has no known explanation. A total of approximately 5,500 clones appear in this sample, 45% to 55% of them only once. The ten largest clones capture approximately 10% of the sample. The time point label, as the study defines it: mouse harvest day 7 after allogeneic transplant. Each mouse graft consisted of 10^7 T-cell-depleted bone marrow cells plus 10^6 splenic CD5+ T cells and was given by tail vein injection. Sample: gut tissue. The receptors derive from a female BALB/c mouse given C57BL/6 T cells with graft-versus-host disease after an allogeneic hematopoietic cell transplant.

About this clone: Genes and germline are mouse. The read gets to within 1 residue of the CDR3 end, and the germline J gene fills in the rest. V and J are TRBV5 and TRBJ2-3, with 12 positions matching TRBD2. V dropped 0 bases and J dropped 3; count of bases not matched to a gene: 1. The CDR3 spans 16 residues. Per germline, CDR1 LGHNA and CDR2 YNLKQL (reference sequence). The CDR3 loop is CASSQEGTGGAETLYF. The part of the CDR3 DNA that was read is TGTGCCAGCAGCCAAGAGGGGACTGGGGGGGCAGAAACGCTGTAT.

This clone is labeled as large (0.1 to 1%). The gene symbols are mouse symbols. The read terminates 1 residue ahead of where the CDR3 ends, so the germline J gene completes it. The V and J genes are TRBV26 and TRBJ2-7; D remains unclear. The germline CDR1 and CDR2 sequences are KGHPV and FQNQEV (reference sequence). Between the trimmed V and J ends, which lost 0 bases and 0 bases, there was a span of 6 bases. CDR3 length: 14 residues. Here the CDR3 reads CASSLSFSSYEQYF. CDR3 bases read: TGTGCCAGCAGTCTGTCGTTCAGCTCCTATGAACAGTAC. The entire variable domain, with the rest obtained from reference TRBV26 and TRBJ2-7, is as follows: NSKVIQTPRYLVKGQGQKAKMRCIPEKGHPVVFWYQQNKNNEFKFLINFQNQEVLQQIDMTEKRFSAECPSNSPCSLEIQSSEAGDSALYLCASSLSFSSYEQYFGPGTRLTVL.

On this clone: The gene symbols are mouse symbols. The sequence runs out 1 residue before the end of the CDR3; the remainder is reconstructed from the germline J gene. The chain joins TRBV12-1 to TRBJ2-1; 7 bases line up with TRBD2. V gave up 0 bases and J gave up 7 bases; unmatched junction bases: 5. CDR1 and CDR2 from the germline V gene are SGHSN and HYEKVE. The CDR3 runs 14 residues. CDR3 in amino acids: CASSLLGVRAEQFF. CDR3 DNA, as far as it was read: TGTGCCAGCTCTCTCCTGGGGGTGCGGGCTGAGCAGTTC.

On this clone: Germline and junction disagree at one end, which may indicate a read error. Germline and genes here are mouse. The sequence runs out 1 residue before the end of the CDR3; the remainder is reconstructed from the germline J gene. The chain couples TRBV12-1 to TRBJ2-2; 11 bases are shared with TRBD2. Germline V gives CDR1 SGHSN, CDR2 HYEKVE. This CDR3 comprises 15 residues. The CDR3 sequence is CACSLDWGGTGQLYF. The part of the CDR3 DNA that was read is TGTGCCTGCTCTCTCGACTGGGGGGGGACCGGGCAGCTCTAC.

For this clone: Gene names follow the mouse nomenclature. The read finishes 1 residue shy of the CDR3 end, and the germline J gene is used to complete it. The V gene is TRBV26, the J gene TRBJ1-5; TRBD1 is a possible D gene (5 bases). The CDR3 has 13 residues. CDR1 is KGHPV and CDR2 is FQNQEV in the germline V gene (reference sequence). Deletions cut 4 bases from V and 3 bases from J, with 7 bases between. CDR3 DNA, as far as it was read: TGTGCCAGCAGTCGGGGACCCAACCAGGCTCCGCTT. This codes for CASSRGPNQAPL. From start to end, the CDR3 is CASSRGPNQAPLF. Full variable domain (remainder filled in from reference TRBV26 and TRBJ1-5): NSKVIQTPRYLVKGQGQKAKMRCIPEKGHPVVFWYQQNKNNEFKFLINFQNQEVLQQIDMTEKRFSAECPSNSPCSLEIQSSEAGDSALYLCASSRGPNQAPLFGEGTRLSVL.

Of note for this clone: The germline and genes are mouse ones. The part of the CDR3 DNA that was read is TGTGCCAGCAGTCTGAGGACAGGGGCGGACACCCAGTAC. Residues: CASSLRTGADTQY. The entire CDR3 is CASSLRTGADTQYF. This chain links TRBV26 with TRBJ2-5; TRBD1 agrees at 9 bases. Sequencing ends 1 residue short of the CDR3 end; the germline J gene provides the rest. The CDR3 totals 14 residues. Losses at the gene ends were 2 bases for V and 6 bases for J; bases not matched to a gene: 3. Germline V gives CDR1 KGHPV, CDR2 FQNQEV (reference sequence).

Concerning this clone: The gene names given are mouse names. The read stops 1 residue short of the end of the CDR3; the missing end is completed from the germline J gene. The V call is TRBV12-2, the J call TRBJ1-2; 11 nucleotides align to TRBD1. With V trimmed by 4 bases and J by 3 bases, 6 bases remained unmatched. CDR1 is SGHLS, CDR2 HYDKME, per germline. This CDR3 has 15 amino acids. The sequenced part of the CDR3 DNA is TGTGCCAGCTCCCCGTGGGACAGGGGGGACTCCGACTACACC. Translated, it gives CASSPWDRGDSDYT. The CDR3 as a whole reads CASSPWDRGDSDYTF.

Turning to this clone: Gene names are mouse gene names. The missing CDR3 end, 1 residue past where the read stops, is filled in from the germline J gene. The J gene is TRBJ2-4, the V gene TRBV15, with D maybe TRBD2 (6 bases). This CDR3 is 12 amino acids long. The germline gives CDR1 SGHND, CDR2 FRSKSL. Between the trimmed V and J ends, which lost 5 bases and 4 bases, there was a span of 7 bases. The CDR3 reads CASSPGENTLYF. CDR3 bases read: TGTGCCAGCAGTCCTGGGGAAAACACCTTGTAC.

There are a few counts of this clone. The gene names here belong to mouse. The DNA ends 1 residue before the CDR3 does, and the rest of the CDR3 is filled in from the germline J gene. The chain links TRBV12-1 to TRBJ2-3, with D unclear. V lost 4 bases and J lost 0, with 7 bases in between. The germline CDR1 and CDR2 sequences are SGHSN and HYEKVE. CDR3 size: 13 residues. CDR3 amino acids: CASSVSSAETLYF. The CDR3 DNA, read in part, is TGTGCCAGCTCCGTCAGTAGTGCAGAAACGCTGTAT.

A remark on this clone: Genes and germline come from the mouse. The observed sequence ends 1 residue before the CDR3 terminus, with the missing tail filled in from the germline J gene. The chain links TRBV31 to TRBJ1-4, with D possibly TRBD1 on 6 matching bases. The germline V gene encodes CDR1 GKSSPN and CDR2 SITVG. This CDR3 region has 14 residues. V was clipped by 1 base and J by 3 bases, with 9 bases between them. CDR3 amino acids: CAWSRGTTNERLFF. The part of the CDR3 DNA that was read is TGTGCCTGGAGTCGGGGGACAACCAACGAAAGATTATTT.

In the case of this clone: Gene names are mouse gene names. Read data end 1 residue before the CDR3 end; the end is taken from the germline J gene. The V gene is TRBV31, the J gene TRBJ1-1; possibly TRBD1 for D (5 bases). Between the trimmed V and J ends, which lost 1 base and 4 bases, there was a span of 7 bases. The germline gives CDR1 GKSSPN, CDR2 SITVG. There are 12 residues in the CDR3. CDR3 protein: CAWSPGSTEVFF. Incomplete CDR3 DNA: TGTGCCTGGAGTCCAGGGAGCACAGAAGTCTTC.

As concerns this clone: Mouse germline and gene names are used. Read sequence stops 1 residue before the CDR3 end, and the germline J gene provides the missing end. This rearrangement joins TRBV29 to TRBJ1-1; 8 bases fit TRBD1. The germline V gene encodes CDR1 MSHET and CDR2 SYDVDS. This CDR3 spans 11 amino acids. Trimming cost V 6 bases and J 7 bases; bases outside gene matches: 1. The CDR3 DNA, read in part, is TGTGCTAGCAGCGGGACAGGAGAAGTCTTC. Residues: CASSGTGEVF. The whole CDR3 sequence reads CASSGTGEVFF.

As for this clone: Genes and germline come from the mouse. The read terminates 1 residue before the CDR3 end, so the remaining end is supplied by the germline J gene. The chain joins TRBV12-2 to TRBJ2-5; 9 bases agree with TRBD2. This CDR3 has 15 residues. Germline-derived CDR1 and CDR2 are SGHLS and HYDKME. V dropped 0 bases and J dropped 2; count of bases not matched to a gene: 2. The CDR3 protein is CASSLVGGPQDTQYF. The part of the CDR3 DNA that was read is TGTGCCAGCTCTCTCGTGGGGGGGCCCCAAGACACCCAGTAC.

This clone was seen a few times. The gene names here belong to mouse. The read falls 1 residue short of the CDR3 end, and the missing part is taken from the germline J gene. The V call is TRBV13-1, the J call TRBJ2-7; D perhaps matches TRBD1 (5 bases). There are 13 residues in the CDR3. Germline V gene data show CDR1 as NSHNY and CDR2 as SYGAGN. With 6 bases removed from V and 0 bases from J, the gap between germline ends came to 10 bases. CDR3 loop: CASTLTASYEQYF. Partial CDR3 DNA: TGTGCCAGCACCCTGACAGCCTCCTATGAACAGTAC.

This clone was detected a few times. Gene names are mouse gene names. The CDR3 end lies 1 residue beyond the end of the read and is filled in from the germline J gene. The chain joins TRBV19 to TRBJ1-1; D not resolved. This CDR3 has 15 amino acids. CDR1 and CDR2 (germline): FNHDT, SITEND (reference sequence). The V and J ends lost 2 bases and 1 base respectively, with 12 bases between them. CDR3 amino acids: CASSIEPGGNTEVFF. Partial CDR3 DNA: TGTGCCAGCAGTATCGAACCGGGAGGAAACACAGAAGTCTTC.